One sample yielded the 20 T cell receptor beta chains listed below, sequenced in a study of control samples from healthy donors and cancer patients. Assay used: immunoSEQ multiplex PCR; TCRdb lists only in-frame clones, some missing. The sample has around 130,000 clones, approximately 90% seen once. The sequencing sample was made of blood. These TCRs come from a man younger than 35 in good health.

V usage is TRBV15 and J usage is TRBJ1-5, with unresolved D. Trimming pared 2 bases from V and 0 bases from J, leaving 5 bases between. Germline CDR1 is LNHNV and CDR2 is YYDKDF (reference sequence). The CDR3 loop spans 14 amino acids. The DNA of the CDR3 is TGTGCCACCAGCAGATCTATTAGCAATCAGCCCCAGCATTTT. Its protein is CATSRSISNQPQHF.

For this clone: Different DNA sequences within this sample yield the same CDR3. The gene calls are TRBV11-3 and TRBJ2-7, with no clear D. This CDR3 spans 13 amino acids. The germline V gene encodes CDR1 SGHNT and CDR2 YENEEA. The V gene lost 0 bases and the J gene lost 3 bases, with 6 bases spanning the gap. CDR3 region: CASSLDGNYEQYF. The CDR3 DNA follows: TGTGCCAGCAGCTTAGACGGTAACTACGAGCAGTACTTC. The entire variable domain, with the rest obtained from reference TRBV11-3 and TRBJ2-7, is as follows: EAGVVQSPRYKIIEKKQPVAFWCNPISGHNTLYWYLQNLGQGPELLIRYENEEAVDDSQLPKDRFSAERLKGVDSTLKIQPAELGDSAVYLCASSLDGNYEQYFGPGTRLTVT.

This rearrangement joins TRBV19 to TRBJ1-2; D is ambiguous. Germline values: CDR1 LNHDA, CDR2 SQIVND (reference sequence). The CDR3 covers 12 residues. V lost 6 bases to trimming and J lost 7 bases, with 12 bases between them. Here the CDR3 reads CASSVGSGGYTF. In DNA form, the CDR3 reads TGTGCCAGTAGCGTCGGCTCGGGTGGCTACACCTTC.

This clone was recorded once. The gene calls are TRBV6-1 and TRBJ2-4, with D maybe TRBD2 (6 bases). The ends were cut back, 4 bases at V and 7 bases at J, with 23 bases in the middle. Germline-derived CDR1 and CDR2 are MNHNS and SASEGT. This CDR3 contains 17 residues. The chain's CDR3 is CASSGFTGAIPGNIQYF. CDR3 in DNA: TGTGCCAGCAGTGGCTTTACGGGAGCTATCCCGGGTAACATTCAGTACTTC.

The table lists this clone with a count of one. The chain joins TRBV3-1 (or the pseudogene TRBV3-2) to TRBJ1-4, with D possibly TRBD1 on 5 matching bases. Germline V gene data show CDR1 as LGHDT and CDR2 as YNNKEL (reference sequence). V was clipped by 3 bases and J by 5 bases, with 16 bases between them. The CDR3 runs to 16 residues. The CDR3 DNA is TGTGCCAGCAGCCATCTCTTCGACAGTGAAAATGAAAAACTGTTTTTT. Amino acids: CASSHLFDSENEKLFF.

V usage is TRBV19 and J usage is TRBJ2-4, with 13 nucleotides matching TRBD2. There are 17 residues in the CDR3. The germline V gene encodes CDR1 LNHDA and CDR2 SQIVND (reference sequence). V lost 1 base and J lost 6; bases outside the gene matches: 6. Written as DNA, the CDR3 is TGTGCCAGTAGTATAGCACTAGCGGGGGGGCTCGGAAACATTCAGTACTTC. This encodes CASSIALAGGLGNIQYF.

The CDR3 reads CASSLEVGQPQHF. Written as DNA, the CDR3 is TGCGCCAGCAGCTTGGAGGTTGGGCAGCCCCAGCATTTT. The V gene is TRBV5-1, the J gene TRBJ1-5; D gene ambiguous. CDR3 length: 13 residues. V dropped 0 bases and J dropped 7 bases, with 8 bases sitting between them. The germline V gene encodes CDR1 SGHRS and CDR2 YFSETQ.

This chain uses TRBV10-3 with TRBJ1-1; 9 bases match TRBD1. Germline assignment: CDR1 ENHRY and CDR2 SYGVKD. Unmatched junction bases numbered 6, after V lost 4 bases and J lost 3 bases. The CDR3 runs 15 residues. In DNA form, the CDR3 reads TGTGCCATCAGTGCCACGGACAGGGGAGACACTGAAGCTTTCTTT. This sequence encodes CAISATDRGDTEAFF.

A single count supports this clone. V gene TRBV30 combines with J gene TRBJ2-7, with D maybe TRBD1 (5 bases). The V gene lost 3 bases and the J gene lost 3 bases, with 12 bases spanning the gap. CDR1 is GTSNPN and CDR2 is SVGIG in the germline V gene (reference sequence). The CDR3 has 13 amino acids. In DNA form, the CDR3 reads TGTGCCTGGAGAAGGGGCCCAGGCTACGAGCAGTACTTC. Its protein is CAWRRGPGYEQYF.

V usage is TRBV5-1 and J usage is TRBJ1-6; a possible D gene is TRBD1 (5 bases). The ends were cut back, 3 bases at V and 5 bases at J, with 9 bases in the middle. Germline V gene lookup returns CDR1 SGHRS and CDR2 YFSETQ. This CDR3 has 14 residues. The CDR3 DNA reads TGCGCCAGCAGCTCTCCAGGGAATAATTCACCCCTCCACTTT. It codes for CASSSPGNNSPLHF.

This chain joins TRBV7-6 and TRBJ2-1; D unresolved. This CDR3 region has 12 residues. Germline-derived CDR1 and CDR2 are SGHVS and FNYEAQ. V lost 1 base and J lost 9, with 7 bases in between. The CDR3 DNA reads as TGTGCCAGCAGCTTAGGAAGAGGTGAGCAGTTCTTC. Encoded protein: CASSLGRGEQFF.

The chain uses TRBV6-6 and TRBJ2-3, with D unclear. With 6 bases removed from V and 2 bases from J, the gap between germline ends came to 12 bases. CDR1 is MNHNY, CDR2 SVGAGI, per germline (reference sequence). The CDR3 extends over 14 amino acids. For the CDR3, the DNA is TGTGCCAGCAGCCCCGTATCAGCCACAGATACGCAGTATTTT. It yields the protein CASSPVSATDTQYF.

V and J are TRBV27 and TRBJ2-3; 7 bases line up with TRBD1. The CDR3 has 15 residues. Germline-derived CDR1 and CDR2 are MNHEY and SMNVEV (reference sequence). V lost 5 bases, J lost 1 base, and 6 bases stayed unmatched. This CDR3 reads CASSPSGTGTDTQYF. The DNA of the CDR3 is TGTGCCAGCAGTCCCTCCGGGACAGGCACAGATACGCAGTATTTT.

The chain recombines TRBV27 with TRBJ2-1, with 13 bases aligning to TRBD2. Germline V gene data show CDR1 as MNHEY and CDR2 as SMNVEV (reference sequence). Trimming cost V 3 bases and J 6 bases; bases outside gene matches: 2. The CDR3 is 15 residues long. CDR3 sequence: CASSLGLAGINEQFF. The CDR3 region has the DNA TGTGCCAGCAGTTTGGGACTAGCGGGAATCAATGAGCAGTTCTTC.

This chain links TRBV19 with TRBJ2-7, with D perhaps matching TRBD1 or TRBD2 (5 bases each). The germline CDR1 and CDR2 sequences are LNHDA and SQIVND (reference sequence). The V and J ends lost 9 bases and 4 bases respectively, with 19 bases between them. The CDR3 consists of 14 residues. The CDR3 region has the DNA TGTGCCAGCGCGGTAGGGGACCCTGGATACGAGCAGTACTTC. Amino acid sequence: CASAVGDPGYEQYF.

The CDR3 nucleotides read TGTGCCAGCACCCTGGACAGGACCTACGAGCAGTACTTC. This encodes CASTLDRTYEQYF. The chain recombines TRBV12-3 or TRBV12-4 with TRBJ2-7; 7 nucleotides line up with TRBD1. V dropped 7 bases and J dropped 2; count of bases not matched to a gene: 5. The CDR3 totals 13 residues.

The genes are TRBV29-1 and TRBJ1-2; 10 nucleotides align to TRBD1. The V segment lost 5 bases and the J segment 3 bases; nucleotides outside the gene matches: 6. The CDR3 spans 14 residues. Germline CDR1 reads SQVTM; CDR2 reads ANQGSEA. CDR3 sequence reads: CSVWGQGRDYGYTF. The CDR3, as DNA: TGCAGCGTTTGGGGACAGGGGCGTGACTATGGCTACACCTTC.

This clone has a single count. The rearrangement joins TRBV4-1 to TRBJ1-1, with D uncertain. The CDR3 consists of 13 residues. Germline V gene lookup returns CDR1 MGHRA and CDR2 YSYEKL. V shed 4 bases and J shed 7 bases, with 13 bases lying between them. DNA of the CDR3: TGCGCCAGCAGCCGGGCGGTATTGTTTGAAGCTTTCTTT. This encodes CASSRAVLFEAFF.

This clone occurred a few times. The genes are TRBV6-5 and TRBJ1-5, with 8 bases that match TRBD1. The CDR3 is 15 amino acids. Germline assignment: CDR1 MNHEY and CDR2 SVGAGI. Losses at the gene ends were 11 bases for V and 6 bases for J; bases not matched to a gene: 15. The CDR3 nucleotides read TGTGCCGCCCTAGGCCCACAGGGGGTGGGTCAGCCCCAGCATTTT. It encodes CAALGPQGVGQPQHF.

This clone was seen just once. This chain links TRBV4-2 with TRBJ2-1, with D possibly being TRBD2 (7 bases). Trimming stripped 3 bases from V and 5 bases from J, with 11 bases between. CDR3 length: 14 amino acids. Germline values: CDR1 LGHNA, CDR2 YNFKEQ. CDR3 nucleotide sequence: TGTGCCAGCAGCCAGCGGGGGCGGGACAATGAGCAGTTCTTC. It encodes CASSQRGRDNEQFF.